This T cell receptor (beta chain) was sequenced in a study of shared clonotypes between healthy human individuals. Notes on the study in general: A handful of donors shared 4.5% to 6.5% of their naive CD4 clonotypes. Sampling covered blood only; tissue repertoires likely differ. Having only a few donors restricted how much genetic and exposure-history diversity was captured.

Naive CD8 cells lacked CD45RO and underwent positive selection for CCR7, leaving out terminally differentiated effector memory CD45RA+ cells. With respect to this clone: Its antigen remains unknown.

TCRdb keeps only in-frame clones here, not all; method: immunoSEQ multiplex PCR. The data contain about 2,100,000 clones, 93% of them singletons. CDR3 length: 15 residues. Trimming took 1 base from V and 0 from J, leaving 10 bases between them. CDR1 and CDR2 (germline): SGHVS, FQNEAQ. The sequence derives from a young man in good health. Some clones in this sample may be carry-over from other donors' samples. The rearrangement joins TRBV7-8 to TRBJ2-7; TRBD1 is a possible D gene (5 bases). The sample comprised naive CD8+ T cells from PBMCs. The DNA of the CDR3 is TGTGCCAGCAGCTTAGGCAGGGCTAACTCCTACGAGCAGTACTTC. The encoded protein is CASSLGRANSYEQYF.